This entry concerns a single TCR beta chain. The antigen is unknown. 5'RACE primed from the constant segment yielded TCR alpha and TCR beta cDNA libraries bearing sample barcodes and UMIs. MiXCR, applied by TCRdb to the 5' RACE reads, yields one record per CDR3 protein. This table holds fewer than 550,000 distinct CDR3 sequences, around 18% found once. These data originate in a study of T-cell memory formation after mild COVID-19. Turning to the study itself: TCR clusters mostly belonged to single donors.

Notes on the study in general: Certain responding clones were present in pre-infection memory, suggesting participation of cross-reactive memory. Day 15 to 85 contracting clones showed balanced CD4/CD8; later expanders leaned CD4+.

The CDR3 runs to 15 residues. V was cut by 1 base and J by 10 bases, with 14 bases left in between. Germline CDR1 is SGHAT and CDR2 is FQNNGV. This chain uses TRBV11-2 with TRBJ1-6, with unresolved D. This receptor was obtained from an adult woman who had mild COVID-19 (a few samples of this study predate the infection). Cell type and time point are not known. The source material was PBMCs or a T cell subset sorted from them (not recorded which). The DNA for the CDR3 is TGTGCCAGCAGCTTAGGTGGCCCCGCTAGGTCACCCCTCCACTTT. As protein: CASSLGGPARSPLHF.